The 21 T cell receptor beta chains below come from one sample, sequenced in a study of regulatory T cells in long-lasting Graves disease. CDR3-region Arm-PCR and iRepertoire HTBI primers produced the TCR beta libraries. Each CDR3 protein is one row after TCRdb ran MiXCR on the multiplex PCR reads. This table holds roughly 350,000 distinct CDR3 sequences, roughly 16% found once. Time point given: newly diagnosed GD, antithyroid drugs for less than 3 months. The TCR library was made from RNA extracted from PBMCs. These data were likewise used in another study, on T cells in Graves' hyperthyroidism and ophthalmopathy.

This sample comprised peripheral blood mononuclear cells (PBMCs), obtained at new diagnosis, from a patient treated with antithyroid drugs. The receptors come from a woman aged 18-35 years with Graves disease.

The chain couples TRBV5-4 to TRBJ2-2; D possibly corresponds to TRBD2 (7 bases). Germline-derived CDR1 and CDR2 are SGHNT and YYREEE (reference sequence). V was trimmed by 4 bases and J by 3 bases, leaving 16 bases between them. This CDR3 comprises 16 residues. The CDR3 loop is CASSPEGGGHTGELFF. The CDR3 DNA reads as TGTGCCAGCAGCCCCGAAGGGGGAGGGCACACCGGGGAGCTGTTTTTT.

The table lists this clonotype with many counts. This rearrangement joins TRBV11-1 to TRBJ2-1; the D gene is possibly TRBD2 (5 bases). The V gene's germline CDR1 is SGHAT and CDR2 FQDESV (reference sequence). The germline V and J ends were trimmed by 8 bases and 5 bases, with 10 bases remaining between them. This CDR3 is 12 amino acids long. The CDR3 loop is CASHGVHNEQFF. Written as DNA, the CDR3 is TGTGCCAGCCACGGGGTGCACAATGAGCAGTTCTTC.

The V gene is TRBV6-5, the J gene TRBJ2-7, with 8 bases aligning to TRBD1. Germline CDR1 is MNHEY and CDR2 is SVGAGI. This CDR3 spans 15 amino acids. The V segment lost 2 bases and the J segment 0 bases; nucleotides outside the gene matches: 3. The CDR3 nucleotides are TGTGCCAGCAGTTACCCGGACAGGGACTCCTACGAGCAGTACTTC. Protein sequence: CASSYPDRDSYEQYF.

This clonotype was detected ten times or more. The rearrangement links TRBV29-1 to TRBJ2-1, with unresolved D. V was trimmed by 0 bases and J by 6 bases, leaving 15 bases between them. The CDR3 is 15 residues long. The V gene's germline CDR1 is SQVTM and CDR2 ANQGSEA. The CDR3 spells CSVEDPLVTRNEQFF. The CDR3 DNA reads TGCAGCGTTGAAGATCCCCTAGTAACACGCAATGAGCAGTTCTTC.

This chain joins TRBV27 and TRBJ1-2, with 9 bases fitting TRBD1. J gave up 4 bases and V 4 bases, and 10 bases lay outside the gene matches. The CDR3 covers 16 residues. The germline gives CDR1 MNHEY, CDR2 SMNVEV (reference sequence). The CDR3 DNA sequence: TGTGCCAGCAGTTCATACCGGGACAGGGCCCTCTATGGCTACACCTTC. This translates into CASSSYRDRALYGYTF.

This clonotype was observed many times. In nucleotides, the CDR3 is TGTGCCTGGAGTGTACTAGCGGGGGGCGAAGATACGCAGTATTTT. This translates into CAWSVLAGGEDTQYF. The V and J genes are TRBV30 and TRBJ2-3; TRBD2 matches at 12 bases. The CDR3 extends over 15 amino acids. CDR1 and CDR2 (germline): GTSNPN, SVGIG (reference sequence). The V segment lost 0 bases and the J segment 5 bases; nucleotides outside the gene matches: 3.

This clonotype was seen ten or more times. V gene TRBV5-1 combines with J gene TRBJ2-1; maybe TRBD2 (5 bases). The CDR3 runs 12 residues. CDR1 SGHRS and CDR2 YFSETQ come from the germline V gene. Trimming pared 3 bases from V and 9 bases from J, leaving 10 bases between. CDR3 coding DNA: TGCGCCAGCAGCTCCCCCCGGGGTGAGCAGTTCTTC. This translates into CASSSPRGEQFF.

This clonotype has at least ten counts. This sequence joins TRBV6-5 and TRBJ1-2; 10 nucleotides agree with TRBD1. Germline CDR1 and CDR2: MNHEY and SVGAGI. V gave up 2 bases and J gave up 7 bases; unmatched junction bases: 4. This CDR3 is 14 amino acids long. The CDR3 here is CASSYDRGPRGYTF. CDR3 DNA sequence: TGTGCCAGCAGTTACGACAGGGGGCCTCGTGGCTACACCTTC.

This clonotype was seen ten or more times. This chain's CDR3 is CASSVEKTQYF. For the CDR3, the DNA is TGTGCCAGCAGTGTTGAAAAGACCCAGTACTTC. The chain recombines TRBV2 with TRBJ2-5; D is ambiguous. The V gene lost 4 bases and the J gene lost 6 bases, with 6 bases spanning the gap. The CDR3 covers 11 residues. Per germline, CDR1 SNHLY and CDR2 FYNNEI.

In this sample, this clonotype turned up many times. The CDR3 loop is CASSADMSGANVLTF. The CDR3 region has the DNA TGTGCCAGCAGTGCGGACATGTCTGGGGCCAACGTCCTGACTTTC. The chain employs TRBV2 and TRBJ2-6, with D possibly being TRBD1 (5 bases). V dropped 4 bases and J dropped 1 base, with 8 bases sitting between them. In germline, CDR1 is SNHLY, CDR2 FYNNEI. The CDR3 is 15 residues long.

Details on this clonotype: This may come from a read error, since a much larger clone is one base off. This sequence joins TRBV2 and TRBJ2-1; 11 nucleotides line up with TRBD2. The CDR3 totals 16 residues. Germline CDR1 is SNHLY and CDR2 is FYNNEI. Losses at the gene ends were 8 bases for V and 13 bases for J; bases not matched to a gene: 19. CDR3 coding DNA: TGTGCCAGCGTCGTGGTTAGCGGGGGGGTCGTGGAGACCCAGTTCTTC. Encoded protein: CASVVVSGGVVETQFF.

The V call is TRBV2, the J call TRBJ2-2; tentative D call: TRBD2 (5 bases). The CDR3 extends over 14 amino acids. Trimming cost V 11 bases and J 5 bases, with 18 bases left between them. Germline V gene data show CDR1 as SNHLY and CDR2 as FYNNEI. In DNA, the CDR3 is TGTGCCCTCCGTCTAGCTCAAGGAACCGGGGAGCTGTTTTTT. This codes for CALRLAQGTGELFF.

The chain joins TRBV5-1 to TRBJ2-3; 8 bases agree with TRBD2. CDR1 is SGHRS and CDR2 is YFSETQ in the germline V gene. The CDR3 has 15 amino acids. Trimming removed 7 bases from V and 1 base from J; junction bases left unmatched: 8. The CDR3 spells CASSSAGGRTDTQYF. In nucleotides, the CDR3 is TGCGCCAGCTCCTCCGCGGGGGGCCGCACAGATACGCAGTATTTT.

This clonotype was seen at least ten times. V usage is TRBV3-1 and J usage is TRBJ2-1; D is uncertain. This CDR3 comprises 13 residues. The germline gives CDR1 LGHDT, CDR2 YNNKEL (reference sequence). V lost 1 base to trimming and J lost 4 bases, with 5 bases between them. CDR3 region: CASSQGLYNEQFF. The CDR3 region has the DNA TGTGCCAGCAGCCAAGGACTTTACAATGAGCAGTTCTTC.

The chain employs TRBV6-2 or TRBV6-3 and TRBJ2-5; D is possibly TRBD1 (6 bases). This CDR3 contains 17 residues. V lost 2 bases, J lost 1 base, and 17 bases lay in between. The germline V gene has CDR1 MNHEY and CDR2 SVGEGT. The CDR3 DNA reads as TGTGCCAGCAGTTACCAGGGGTCCGGCCGCCTCCAAGAGACCCAGTACTTC. Amino acids: CASSYQGSGRLQETQYF.

This clonotype was observed a few times. The rearrangement uses TRBV6-1 and TRBJ2-2, with 8 nucleotides matching TRBD1. Trimming took 6 bases from V and 3 from J; bases not matched to a gene: 3. This CDR3 region has 14 residues. Germline loops: CDR1 MNHNS, CDR2 SASEGT. The CDR3 here is CASRWTGYTGELFF. In DNA, the CDR3 is TGTGCCAGCAGATGGACAGGGTACACCGGGGAGCTGTTTTTT.

CDR3 coding DNA: TGCAGCGTTGTTGTACTAGCGGCAGATACGCAGTATTTT. This translates into CSVVVLAADTQYF. The genes are TRBV29-1 and TRBJ2-3, with 8 bases fitting TRBD2. Trimming cost V 4 bases and J 4 bases; bases outside gene matches: 4. CDR3 size: 13 residues. The germline CDR1 and CDR2 sequences are SQVTM and ANQGSEA.

The genes are TRBV5-1 and TRBJ2-1, with 7 bases identical to TRBD1. Trimming took 4 bases from V and 6 from J; bases not matched to a gene: 13. The CDR3 covers 16 residues. Per germline, CDR1 SGHRS and CDR2 YFSETQ. The chain's CDR3 is CASSSQGRKGANEQFF. DNA for the CDR3: TGCGCCAGCAGCAGCCAAGGGCGGAAGGGGGCCAATGAGCAGTTCTTC.

This chain joins TRBV19 and TRBJ2-1; 8 nucleotides match TRBD2. This CDR3 has 17 residues. Germline loops: CDR1 LNHDA, CDR2 SQIVND (reference sequence). Trimming took 2 bases from V and 6 from J; bases not matched to a gene: 12. The CDR3 coding sequence is TGTGCCAGTAGTATATATGGTGGTAGCGGGAAAGGCAATGAGCAGTTCTTC. This encodes CASSIYGGSGKGNEQFF.

The sample holds many counts of this clonotype. One end of the junction is discordant with germline, which a read error may explain. This chain uses TRBV11-2 with TRBJ2-3; D unclear. This CDR3 comprises 12 residues. Germline values: CDR1 SGHAT, CDR2 FQNNGV. In DNA form, the CDR3 reads TGTGCCAGCAGCCTAGATAGGGATACGCAGTATTTT. Translated, it gives CASSLDRDTQYF. Supplemented by reference TRBV11-2 and TRBJ2-3, the full variable domain reads EAGVAQSPRYKIIEKRQSVAFWCNPISGHATLYWYQQILGQGPKLLIQFQNNGVVDDSQLPKDRFSAERLKGVDSTLKIQPAKLEDSAVYLCASSLDRDTQYFGPGTRLTVL.

Worth noting for this clonotype: This may be a read error, as it is one base from a much larger clone. The CDR3 DNA reads TGTGCCGGCAGCCTTGGCAGGGGGGGAGAGACCCAGTACTTC. Translated: CAGSLGRGGETQYF. The chain uses TRBV6-1 and TRBJ2-5; perhaps D is TRBD1 or TRBD2 (7 bases each). The CDR3 has 14 residues. CDR1 is MNHNS, CDR2 SASEGT, per germline.